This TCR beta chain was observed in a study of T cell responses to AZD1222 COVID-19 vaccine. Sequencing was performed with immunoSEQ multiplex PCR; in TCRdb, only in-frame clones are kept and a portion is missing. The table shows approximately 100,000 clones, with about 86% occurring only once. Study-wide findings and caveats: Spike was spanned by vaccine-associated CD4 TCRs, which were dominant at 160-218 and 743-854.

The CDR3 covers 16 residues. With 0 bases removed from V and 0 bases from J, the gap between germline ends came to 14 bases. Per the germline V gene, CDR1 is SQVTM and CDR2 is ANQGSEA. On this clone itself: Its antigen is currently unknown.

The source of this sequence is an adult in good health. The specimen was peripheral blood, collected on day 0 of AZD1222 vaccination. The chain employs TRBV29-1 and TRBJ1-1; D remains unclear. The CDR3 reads CSVEDRWAALNTEAFF. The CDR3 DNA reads TGCAGCGTTGAAGATCGATGGGCGGCCTTGAACACTGAAGCTTTCTTT.